The rows below give T cell receptor beta chains drawn from one sample of a study of blood T cell repertoires in COVID-19. Sequencing used immunoSEQ multiplex PCR; TCRdb keeps in-frame clones, though not all of them. The sample contains approximately 150,000 clones, more than 75% of which appear only once. Material for sequencing was peripheral blood. These receptors all come from a woman between 50 and 59 years old with active or convalescent COVID-19. The CDR3 runs from the conserved cysteine through the conserved F or W. Each record gives: J gene, CDR3 length, V gene, D gene, CDR3 protein. A D gene is named only where the DNA matches it firmly.

J gene: TRBJ2-3; CDR3 length: 16; V gene: TRBV28; D gene: TRBD2; CDR3 protein: CASSHPRASGLDTQYF
J gene: TRBJ1-3; CDR3 length: 17; V gene: TRBV7-3; D gene: -; CDR3 protein: CASSPRGGLPSGNTIYF
J gene: TRBJ2-3; CDR3 length: 14; V gene: TRBV30; D gene: TRBD1; CDR3 protein: CAWSDGTGPDTQYF
J gene: TRBJ1-2; CDR3 length: 15; V gene: TRBV6-5; D gene: TRBD1; CDR3 protein: CASSLNRQGWDGYTF
J gene: TRBJ1-6; CDR3 length: 12; V gene: TRBV9; D gene: -; CDR3 protein: CASSTDSSPLHF
J gene: TRBJ2-1; CDR3 length: 16; V gene: TRBV19; D gene: TRBD2; CDR3 protein: CASRLGLAGLTNEQFF
J gene: TRBJ2-7; CDR3 length: 15; V gene: TRBV19; D gene: TRBD1; CDR3 protein: CASSPDQTGNYEQYF
J gene: TRBJ2-1; CDR3 length: 15; V gene: TRBV29-1; D gene: -; CDR3 protein: CSVEDPGTGYNEQFF
J gene: TRBJ2-7; CDR3 length: 15; V gene: TRBV4-2; D gene: -; CDR3 protein: CASSQEVTVSYEQYF
J gene: TRBJ2-5; CDR3 length: 14; V gene: TRBV7-2; D gene: TRBD1; CDR3 protein: CASSPWDRQETQYF
J gene: TRBJ2-7; CDR3 length: 13; V gene: TRBV19; D gene: TRBD1; CDR3 protein: CATTGTGSHEQYF
J gene: TRBJ1-6; CDR3 length: 14; V gene: TRBV7-9; D gene: -; CDR3 protein: CASSDQGANSPLHF
J gene: TRBJ2-7; CDR3 length: 18; V gene: TRBV21-1; D gene: -; CDR3 protein: CASSKDQREDNQPYEQYF
J gene: TRBJ2-3; CDR3 length: 16; V gene: TRBV5-1; D gene: TRBD2; CDR3 protein: CASSRPTSGSTDTQYF
J gene: TRBJ1-1; CDR3 length: 14; V gene: TRBV11-2; D gene: -; CDR3 protein: CASSRGGRVTEAFF
J gene: TRBJ1-6; CDR3 length: 12; V gene: TRBV2; D gene: -; CDR3 protein: CASSENNSPLHF
J gene: TRBJ2-5; CDR3 length: 18; V gene: TRBV4-1; D gene: TRBD1; CDR3 protein: CASSQDLAGRGQGETQYF
J gene: TRBJ1-2; CDR3 length: 15; V gene: TRBV19; D gene: -; CDR3 protein: CASSSDSVYNYGYTF
J gene: TRBJ2-3; CDR3 length: 16; V gene: TRBV15; D gene: -; CDR3 protein: CATSRDGLGGGDTQYF
J gene: TRBJ1-1; CDR3 length: 16; V gene: TRBV5-4; D gene: TRBD1; CDR3 protein: CASSSTPGQRNTEAFF
J gene: TRBJ2-3; CDR3 length: 18; V gene: TRBV7-2; D gene: -; CDR3 protein: CASSFGFGTVSLTDTQYF
J gene: TRBJ1-6; CDR3 length: 14; V gene: TRBV15; D gene: TRBD1; CDR3 protein: CATSRTGKGSPLHF
J gene: TRBJ2-7; CDR3 length: 16; V gene: TRBV28; D gene: TRBD2; CDR3 protein: CASSPSWGLAVDEQYF
J gene: TRBJ1-1; CDR3 length: 14; V gene: TRBV3-1/TRBV3-2; D gene: -; CDR3 protein: CASSHYSQNTEAFF
J gene: TRBJ1-1; CDR3 length: 13; V gene: TRBV12-3/TRBV12-4; D gene: -; CDR3 protein: CASSLERQTEAFF
J gene: TRBJ2-7; CDR3 length: 14; V gene: TRBV5-5; D gene: -; CDR3 protein: CASSLGQGYYEQYF
J gene: TRBJ2-3; CDR3 length: 15; V gene: TRBV21-1; D gene: -; CDR3 protein: CASSTRQGRADTQYF
J gene: TRBJ2-3; CDR3 length: 17; V gene: TRBV5-1; D gene: TRBD2; CDR3 protein: CASSPLGTSGRTDTQYF
J gene: TRBJ1-2; CDR3 length: 17; V gene: TRBV3-1/TRBV3-2; D gene: -; CDR3 protein: CASSQETTPQGRYGYTF
J gene: TRBJ2-3; CDR3 length: 14; V gene: TRBV7-3; D gene: -; CDR3 protein: CASSSSTGTDTQYF
J gene: TRBJ1-3; CDR3 length: 16; V gene: TRBV27; D gene: -; CDR3 protein: CASSPDRQSSGNTIYF
J gene: TRBJ1-1; CDR3 length: 14; V gene: TRBV7-6; D gene: -; CDR3 protein: CASSLASVNTEAFF
J gene: TRBJ2-7; CDR3 length: 17; V gene: TRBV27; D gene: TRBD1; CDR3 protein: CASSPQVDRAFSYEQYF
J gene: TRBJ1-2; CDR3 length: 15; V gene: TRBV5-1; D gene: -; CDR3 protein: CASSLDRADDYGYTF
J gene: TRBJ2-4; CDR3 length: 14; V gene: TRBV29-1; D gene: TRBD2; CDR3 protein: CSVGGGGAKNIQYF
J gene: TRBJ2-1; CDR3 length: 12; V gene: TRBV5-1; D gene: -; CDR3 protein: CASSLDRVEQFF
J gene: TRBJ2-1; CDR3 length: 13; V gene: TRBV4-1; D gene: -; CDR3 protein: CASSQAGGYEQFF
J gene: TRBJ1-1; CDR3 length: 17; V gene: TRBV18; D gene: TRBD1; CDR3 protein: CASSPIALAQGNPEAFF
J gene: TRBJ2-3; CDR3 length: 18; V gene: TRBV5-1; D gene: -; CDR3 protein: CASSFPPGTLSITDTQYF
J gene: TRBJ1-3; CDR3 length: 16; V gene: TRBV30; D gene: -; CDR3 protein: CAWSVPEGGAGNTIYF
J gene: TRBJ2-5; CDR3 length: 14; V gene: TRBV18; D gene: -; CDR3 protein: CASSPLSGVETQYF
J gene: TRBJ2-3; CDR3 length: 15; V gene: TRBV4-3; D gene: -; CDR3 protein: CASSPEGVSTDTQYF
J gene: TRBJ1-2; CDR3 length: 12; V gene: TRBV27; D gene: TRBD1; CDR3 protein: CASSTGALGYTF
J gene: TRBJ2-7; CDR3 length: 15; V gene: TRBV18; D gene: TRBD2; CDR3 protein: CASSTTSPPTYEQYF
J gene: TRBJ2-1; CDR3 length: 16; V gene: TRBV7-3; D gene: TRBD2; CDR3 protein: CASSPLGTSGNNEQFF
J gene: TRBJ2-1; CDR3 length: 14; V gene: TRBV5-4; D gene: -; CDR3 protein: CASSLTSSYNEQFF
J gene: TRBJ1-5; CDR3 length: 14; V gene: TRBV19; D gene: TRBD1; CDR3 protein: CASSPLGQDQPQHF
J gene: TRBJ1-1; CDR3 length: 14; V gene: TRBV9; D gene: -; CDR3 protein: CASSGQGLNTEAFF
J gene: TRBJ1-2; CDR3 length: 12; V gene: TRBV28; D gene: TRBD1; CDR3 protein: CASRTGNYGYTF
J gene: TRBJ2-3; CDR3 length: 18; V gene: TRBV9; D gene: TRBD2; CDR3 protein: CASSSRTSGGESTDTQYF
J gene: TRBJ2-7; CDR3 length: 15; V gene: TRBV25-1; D gene: TRBD2; CDR3 protein: CASSAWTSGAYEQYF
J gene: TRBJ2-5; CDR3 length: 13; V gene: TRBV30; D gene: -; CDR3 protein: CAWSIFEVETQYF
J gene: TRBJ2-1; CDR3 length: 11; V gene: TRBV13; D gene: -; CDR3 protein: CASSTGTEQFF
J gene: TRBJ2-2; CDR3 length: 15; V gene: TRBV18; D gene: TRBD1; CDR3 protein: CASSPPTGGTGELFF
J gene: TRBJ2-3; CDR3 length: 17; V gene: TRBV25-1; D gene: TRBD2; CDR3 protein: CASSGWTSGDYTDTQYF